Shown below are 32 T cell receptor beta chains from a single sample sequenced in a study of shared clonotypes between healthy human individuals. Assay used: immunoSEQ multiplex PCR; TCRdb lists only in-frame clones, some missing. The sample lists approximately 470,000 clones; roughly 80% were seen once. The sequenced material came from PBMCs. These receptors were obtained from a woman between 35 and 50 years old in good health. Some clones in this sample may be carry-over from other donors' samples.

The chain carries TRBV7-9 and TRBJ1-4; 10 positions match TRBD1. The CDR3 contains 13 residues. Trimming removed 5 bases from V and 11 bases from J; junction bases left unmatched: 5. Germline CDR1 and CDR2: SEHNR and FQNEAQ (reference sequence). The CDR3 nucleotides are TGTGCCAGCAGCAAGACAGGGGGCGAGAAACTGTTTTTT. Its protein is CASSKTGGEKLFF.

This chain uses TRBV7-2 with TRBJ2-5, with a weak D call TRBD2 (5 bases). The CDR3 length is 16 residues. Trimming removed 5 bases at V and 11 bases at J, with 27 bases between. Germline V gene sequence: CDR1 SGHTA, CDR2 FQGNSA. This chain's CDR3 is CASSPRPLVSKPEQYF. The CDR3 DNA is TGTGCCAGCAGCCCCAGGCCACTAGTTTCGAAACCTGAACAGTACTTC.

This clone was seen repeatedly, ten times or more. This CDR3 is also generated by other DNA sequences in the sample. The chain links TRBV5-4 to TRBJ2-1, with TRBD1 identical over 7 bases. The CDR3 runs to 13 residues. Germline lookup yields CDR1 SGHNT and CDR2 YYREEE (reference sequence). V shed 4 bases, J shed 9 bases, and the junction held 7 bases outside the gene matches. CDR3 region: CASSLQQGSEQFF. DNA for the CDR3: TGTGCCAGCAGCCTCCAACAGGGGTCTGAGCAGTTCTTC.

The V call is TRBV28, the J call TRBJ2-3; 10 bases are a match to TRBD2. V dropped 1 base and J dropped 4; count of bases not matched to a gene: 5. This CDR3 spans 16 amino acids. Germline CDR1 MDHEN, CDR2 SYDVKM. CDR3 sequence: CASSLSSGREADTQYF. The CDR3 DNA reads as TGTGCCAGCAGTTTATCGAGCGGGAGGGAGGCAGATACGCAGTATTTT.

This clone was observed a few times. The chain links TRBV28 to TRBJ2-5; weak D call: TRBD1 (6 bases). The assigned J gene may be wrong: the sequence end matches TRBJ2-7 better. Germline CDR1 MDHEN, CDR2 SYDVKM. The CDR3 length is 17 residues. The CDR3 loop is CASSSPAQGSKPYEQYF. The CDR3 DNA is TGTGCCAGCAGCTCCCCTGCGCAGGGGTCAAAGCCCTACGAGCAGTACTTC.

The chain is built from TRBV7-9 and TRBJ2-3, with D hard to call. V lost 5 bases to trimming and J lost 3 bases, with 6 bases between them. Looked up from germline, CDR1 is SEHNR and CDR2 is FQNEAQ (reference sequence). The CDR3 length is 12 residues. CDR3 DNA sequence: TGTGCCAGCAGCAAAACTACAGATACGCAGTATTTT. Residues: CASSKTTDTQYF.

This clone was seen repeatedly, ten times or more. The CDR3, as DNA: TGTGCCAGCAGTGCCGGCAGGAGGGGCTACGAGCAGTACTTC. Protein: CASSAGRRGYEQYF. V usage is TRBV2 and J usage is TRBJ2-7; D perhaps matches TRBD2 (6 bases). The CDR3 has 14 amino acids. With 4 bases removed from V and 3 bases from J, the gap between germline ends came to 13 bases. Germline CDR1 reads SNHLY; CDR2 reads FYNNEI.

CDR3 bases: TGTGCCATCAGGCCGGATTACTCTGGAAACACCATATATTTT. It specifies CAIRPDYSGNTIYF. The rearrangement links TRBV10-3 to TRBJ1-3, with D uncertain. V was cut by 6 bases and J by 0 bases, with 9 bases left in between. This CDR3 has 14 residues. CDR1 and CDR2 (germline): ENHRY, SYGVKD.

Note on this clone: This likely stems from a read error, as it lies one base from a far larger clone. This chain links TRBV7-9 with TRBJ1-2, with D possibly matching TRBD1 (5 bases). The CDR3 consists of 13 residues. Looked up from germline, CDR1 is SEHNR and CDR2 is FQNEAQ (reference sequence). CDR3 sequence reads: CASSLEGIYCYTF. The CDR3 DNA is TGTGCCAGCAGCTTGGAGGGGATCTATTGCTACACCTTC.

The rearrangement links TRBV7-2 to TRBJ2-1; 10 bases agree with TRBD2. CDR1 SGHTA and CDR2 FQGNSA come from the germline V gene. CDR3 length: 16 residues. Unmatched junction bases numbered 8, after V lost 3 bases and J lost 6 bases. CDR3 sequence: CASSFASGRVGNEQFF. CDR3 DNA: TGTGCCAGCAGCTTCGCCAGCGGGAGGGTAGGCAATGAGCAGTTCTTC.

The chain has TRBV19 and TRBJ2-5, with D possibly TRBD1 on 6 matching bases. The CDR3 is 13 amino acids. Germline-derived CDR1 and CDR2 are LNHDA and SQIVND (reference sequence). With 4 bases removed from V and 5 bases from J, the gap between germline ends came to 11 bases. The chain's CDR3 is CASSSSRGETQYF. Written as DNA, the CDR3 is TGTGCCAGTAGTAGTTCGAGGGGGGAGACCCAGTACTTC.

This clone was detected a few times. A far larger clone is one base from this, pointing to a likely read error. Other nucleotide sequences in the sample specify the same CDR3. The chain is built from TRBV29-1 and TRBJ2-3; D is uncertain. This CDR3 is 13 amino acids long. Germline V CDR1 and CDR2: SQVTM, ANQGSEA. V lost 6 bases, J lost 3 bases, and 13 bases lay in between. The CDR3 loop reads CSVGGRKTDTQYF. The CDR3 DNA reads TGCAGCGTGGGCGGTAGGAAGACAGATACGCAGTATTTT.

The J gene is TRBJ2-2, the V gene TRBV4-2, with 10 bases matching TRBD2. Per germline, CDR1 LGHNA and CDR2 YNFKEQ. Trimming removed 1 base from V and 3 bases from J; junction bases left unmatched: 5. CDR3 length: 17 residues. CDR3 residues: CASSQGLAGADTGELFF. CDR3 nucleotides: TGTGCCAGCAGCCAAGGGCTAGCGGGAGCGGACACCGGGGAGCTGTTTTTT.

Regarding this clone: A single base is all that separates this from a far larger clone, so a read error is likely. This CDR3 is also generated by other DNA sequences in the sample. This chain links TRBV5-4 with TRBJ1-1; D gene uncertain. The CDR3 has 15 amino acids. V gave up 2 bases and J gave up 5 bases, with 16 bases separating them. Germline CDR1 and CDR2: SGHNT and YYREEE (reference sequence). The CDR3 nucleotides are TGTGCCAGCAGCTTCCTTTCGCAGACTGGGACTGAAGCTTTCTTT. Its protein product is CASSFLSQTGTEAFF.

This sequence joins TRBV28 and TRBJ2-1, with D possibly matching TRBD2 (5 bases). V was shortened by 2 bases and J by 6 bases, with 11 bases between the two germline ends. The CDR3 is made up of 14 amino acids. CDR1 is MDHEN, CDR2 SYDVKM, per germline. As DNA, the CDR3 is TGTGCCAGCAGTTTAGCGGGCTTACTCAATGAGCAGTTCTTC. Amino acids: CASSLAGLLNEQFF.

V is TRBV10-2 and J is TRBJ1-3, with 8 bases identical to TRBD1. The germline V gene has CDR1 WSHSY and CDR2 SAAADI. V dropped 6 bases and J dropped 4; count of bases not matched to a gene: 5. The CDR3 extends over 14 amino acids. CDR3 DNA: TGCGCCAGCAGGACAGGGGAGGCGGGAAACACCATATATTTT. Translation: CASRTGEAGNTIYF.

This clone was seen only a few times. This chain uses TRBV18 with TRBJ1-1; no definite D call. V dropped 3 bases and J dropped 1 base, with 9 bases sitting between them. The CDR3 consists of 14 residues. Germline-derived CDR1 and CDR2 are KGHSH and LQKENI. CDR3 region: CASSPAVGNTEAFF. In DNA, the CDR3 is TGTGCCAGCTCACCCGCAGTGGGGAACACTGAAGCTTTCTTT. Combining the CDR3 with reference TRBV18 and TRBJ1-1 gives the whole variable domain NAGVMQNPRHLVRRRGQEARLRCSPMKGHSHVYWYRQLPEEGLKFMVYLQKENIIDESGMPKERFSAEFPKEGPSILRIQQVVRGDSAAYFCASSPAVGNTEAFFGQGTRLTVV.

This clone was observed a single time. CDR3 DNA: TGTGCCAGCAGCTCGTGGGGGGGGCCCGCCAGTTCCTACGAGCAGTACTTC. Protein sequence: CASSSWGGPASSYEQYF. The V gene is TRBV5-4, the J gene TRBJ2-7; D is possibly TRBD2 (7 bases). Between the trimmed V and J ends, which lost 3 bases and 1 base, there was a span of 20 bases. This CDR3 has 17 amino acids. CDR1 is SGHNT, CDR2 YYREEE, per germline (reference sequence).

The table lists this clone with many counts. Additional DNA sequences in this sample encode the identical CDR3. The chain couples TRBV5-4 to TRBJ2-1; TRBD2 matches 9 bases. The CDR3 is 14 amino acids. Trimming removed 2 bases from V and 4 bases from J; junction bases left unmatched: 1. Germline V gene data show CDR1 as SGHNT and CDR2 as YYREEE (reference sequence). CDR3 coding DNA: TGTGCCAGCAGCTTTAGCGGGAGATACAATGAGCAGTTCTTC. Amino acid sequence: CASSFSGRYNEQFF.

This chain uses TRBV7-2 with TRBJ1-2; possibly TRBD1 for D (5 bases). This CDR3 has 13 amino acids. V lost 3 bases and J 0 bases, leaving 5 bases between the germline ends. The germline gives CDR1 SGHTA, CDR2 FQGNSA. In nucleotides, the CDR3 is TGTGCCAGCAGCTTCAGGGCTAACTATGGCTACACCTTC. Amino acid sequence: CASSFRANYGYTF.

The rearrangement uses TRBV4-2 and TRBJ2-2; 7 bases fit TRBD2. This CDR3 spans 16 amino acids. The V and J ends lost 4 bases and 2 bases, in that order; junction bases with no gene match: 7. Germline CDR1 is LGHNA and CDR2 is YNFKEQ. CDR3 sequence (DNA): TGTGCCAGCAGCCTCTTTCTAGCGGAAAACACCGGGGAGCTGTTTTTT. It encodes CASSLFLAENTGELFF.

Remarks on this clone: A far bigger clonotype differs at one base, so this is likely a read error. Within the sample, other DNA sequences also encode this same CDR3. The genes are TRBV6-6 and TRBJ2-7; 10 nucleotides align to TRBD2. Germline CDR1 reads MNHNY; CDR2 reads SVGAGI (reference sequence). CDR3 length: 15 amino acids. V gave up 9 bases and J gave up 0 bases; unmatched junction bases: 8. The chain's CDR3 is CASAQVAGGSYEQYF. In DNA, the CDR3 is TGTGCCAGTGCGCAGGTAGCGGGAGGCTCCTACGAGCAGTACTTC.

This CDR3 reads CASSPNLGLEVEQFF. For the CDR3, the DNA is TGTGCCAGCTCACCGAACCTGGGACTAGAGGTTGAGCAGTTCTTC. The V gene is TRBV18, the J gene TRBJ2-1; TRBD2 matches 8 bases. The ends lost 3 bases at V and 9 bases at J; junction bases unmatched: 10. This CDR3 comprises 15 residues. Germline CDR1 KGHSH, CDR2 LQKENI.

This chain links TRBV28 with TRBJ2-1; D gene unclear. This CDR3 has 12 residues. Germline CDR1 MDHEN, CDR2 SYDVKM. Trimming removed 7 bases at V and 7 bases at J, with 11 bases between. The CDR3 bases are TGTGCCAGCAATACCCTCGGTAATGAGCAGTTCTTC. This encodes CASNTLGNEQFF. The entire variable domain, with the rest obtained from reference TRBV28 and TRBJ2-1, is as follows: DVKVTQSSRYLVKRTGEKVFLECVQDMDHENMFWYRQDPGLGLRLIYFSYDVKMKEKGDIPEGYSVSREKKERFSLILESASTNQTSMYLCASNTLGNEQFFGPGTRLTVL.

V and J are TRBV15 and TRBJ2-5; TRBD2 matches at 13 bases. The CDR3 consists of 16 residues. CDR1 and CDR2 from the germline V gene are LNHNV and YYDKDF (reference sequence). The junction had 4 bases not matched to a gene; V was cut back by 5 bases and J by 1 base. CDR3 DNA sequence: TGTGCCACCAGCTGGGGACTAGCGGGGAGCCAAGAGACCCAGTACTTC. Its translation: CATSWGLAGSQETQYF.

This clone was seen many times. The chain is built from TRBV30 and TRBJ2-7; either TRBD1 or TRBD2 may supply D (5 bases each). Deletions cut 0 bases from V and 2 bases from J, with 17 bases between. In germline, CDR1 is GTSNPN, CDR2 SVGIG (reference sequence). The CDR3 is made up of 16 amino acids. CDR3 nucleotide sequence: TGTGCCTGGAGTGTACTGAAGGGGCAGAGGGCCTACGAGCAGTACTTC. Translating gives CAWSVLKGQRAYEQYF. The full variable domain, its missing parts supplied by reference TRBV30 and TRBJ2-7, is SQTIHQWPATLVQPVGSPLSLECTVEGTSNPNLYWYRQAAGRGLQLLFYSVGIGQISSEVPQNLSASRPQDRQFILSSKKLLLSDSGFYLCAWSVLKGQRAYEQYFGPGTRLTVT.

This clone was picked up one time. This chain links TRBV7-3 with TRBJ2-1, with 11 positions matching TRBD2. Trimming at V came to 5 bases and at J to 10 bases, leaving 10 bases not matched to a gene. The CDR3 contains 15 residues. Germline loops: CDR1 SGHTA, CDR2 FQGTGA. As DNA, the CDR3 is TGTGCCAGCAGCCGGGGACTAGCGGCCATACGAGAGCAGTTCTTC. This gives the protein CASSRGLAAIREQFF.

Only one count was recorded for this clone. The genes are TRBV27 and TRBJ2-1; TRBD2 might be the D (5 bases). The CDR3 is 14 amino acids. CDR1 MNHEY and CDR2 SMNVEV come from the germline V gene (reference sequence). V was clipped by 6 bases and J by 6 bases, with 15 bases between them. The CDR3 DNA follows: TGTGCCAGCAGATATTCACTAGTCGCCAATGAGCAGTTCTTC. It is translated as CASRYSLVANEQFF.

The rearrangement links TRBV6-4 to TRBJ2-3; D might be TRBD2 (5 bases). Trimming took 3 bases from V and 2 from J, leaving 9 bases between them. CDR1 and CDR2 (germline): MRHNA, SNTAGT. The CDR3 has 14 amino acids. CDR3 DNA: TGTGCCAGCAGTGAGAGCGGAGACACAGATACGCAGTATTTT. Protein: CASSESGDTDTQYF.

The chain carries TRBV28 and TRBJ2-7; D remains ambiguous. V was pared by 6 bases and J by 1 base, with 16 bases between. CDR1 is MDHEN, CDR2 SYDVKM, per germline. The CDR3 runs to 15 residues. This CDR3 is CASSKLTSFSYEQYF. CDR3 sequence (DNA): TGTGCCAGCAGCAAGTTAACCAGTTTTTCCTACGAGCAGTACTTC. Complete variable domain (other parts from reference TRBV28 and TRBJ2-7): DVKVTQSSRYLVKRTGEKVFLECVQDMDHENMFWYRQDPGLGLRLIYFSYDVKMKEKGDIPEGYSVSREKKERFSLILESASTNQTSMYLCASSKLTSFSYEQYFGPGTRLTVT.

Concerning this clone: The junction departs from germline at one end; a sequencing error may be responsible. At the DNA level, this CDR3 is encoded by other sequences in the same sample as well. This chain links TRBV5-3 with TRBJ1-2, with D maybe TRBD1 (5 bases). TRBV5-3 is an open reading frame, and its role is uncertain. The CDR3 covers 13 residues. The CDR3: CARSLPGLYGYTF. Written as DNA, the CDR3 is TGTGCCAGAAGCTTGCCAGGGCTCTATGGCTATACCTTC.

The V call is TRBV18, the J call TRBJ1-4, with 7 bases fitting TRBD1. After removal of 4 bases from V and 0 bases from J, the junction contained 11 bases not matched to a gene. The CDR3 contains 18 residues. The germline V gene has CDR1 KGHSH and CDR2 LQKENI. CDR3 in amino acids: CASSRQGWKVATNEKLFF. The CDR3 DNA follows: TGTGCCAGCTCACGACAGGGCTGGAAAGTTGCAACTAATGAAAAACTGTTTTTT.